The clone carrying this T cell receptor (beta chain) was found many times. Germline V gene data show CDR1 as SGHVS and CDR2 as FNYEAQ. V gave up 3 bases and J gave up 3 bases; unmatched junction bases: 0. There are 14 residues in the CDR3. The sample is drawn from a study of spatial heterogeneity in lung cancer. Overall study: The count of detected beta-chain sequences consistently exceeded that of alpha-chain sequences.

The time point denotes: sample taken at primary tumor resection. The roughly 66 donors had untreated early-stage non-small cell lung cancer. Without sorting, whole RNA was sequenced from tumor, nontumor lung or frozen PBMC. Individually, TCR cDNA molecules were each labelled with a unique molecular identifier. One entry per CDR3 protein results from TCRdb running MiXCR on the 5' RACE reads. Of approximately 40,000 distinct CDR3 sequences listed, around 7% are singletons. The sequenced sample was PBMCs, obtained at surgery. This clonotype was obtained from a female donor with early-stage non-small cell lung cancer. V and J are TRBV7-6 and TRBJ2-3; 10 nucleotides agree with TRBD2. CDR3 in DNA: TGTGCCAGCAGCTTTAGCGGGGGGACAGATACGCAGTATTTT. Protein sequence: CASSFSGGTDTQYF.